A single sample gave rise to the 30 T cell receptor beta chains below, sequenced in a study of blood T cell repertoires in COVID-19. Some clones are missing from TCRdb's copy, which holds only in-frame ones; the method was immunoSEQ multiplex PCR. The sample lists 150,000 to 200,000 clones, roughly 82% occurring once. The sequenced sample consisted of peripheral blood. The source is a woman aged 60-75 years with COVID-19, enrolled during active disease.

The V and J genes are TRBV5-4 and TRBJ2-3; 9 positions match TRBD2. Germline loops: CDR1 SGHNT, CDR2 YYREEE (reference sequence). V was pared by 1 base and J by 5 bases, with 5 bases of the junction left unmatched. The CDR3 has 15 residues. The CDR3 bases are TGTGCCAGCAGCTTGACGGCGGGGGGGAGAGATACGCAGTATTTT. This translates into CASSLTAGGRDTQYF.

This clone was detected only a few times. The chain employs TRBV7-9 and TRBJ2-1, with D perhaps TRBD2 (5 bases). CDR3 length: 11 amino acids. Germline CDR1 SEHNR, CDR2 FQNEAQ (reference sequence). The ends were cut back, 5 bases at V and 16 bases at J, with 15 bases in the middle. The CDR3 region is CASSLDLSGFF. DNA of the CDR3: TGTGCCAGCAGCCTCGACTTGAGCGGTTTCTTC.

This clone was recorded once. This chain links TRBV6-5 with TRBJ1-4; perhaps TRBD1 as D (5 bases). Germline V lookup: CDR1 MNHEY, CDR2 SVGAGI. The CDR3 extends over 15 amino acids. V was cut by 4 bases and J by 0 bases, with 9 bases left in between. In nucleotides, the CDR3 is TGTGCCAGCAGTTCTCAGGGTGCAACTAATGAAAAACTGTTTTTT. Protein product: CASSSQGATNEKLFF.

This clone has only a few counts. The chain employs TRBV6-2 or TRBV6-3 and TRBJ1-5; tentatively, D is TRBD1 (5 bases). The V and J ends lost 6 bases and 8 bases respectively, with 17 bases between them. This CDR3 is built from 14 residues. Germline loops: CDR1 MNHEY, CDR2 SVGEGT. The CDR3 sequence is CASSRRRGMEPQHF. In nucleotides, the CDR3 is TGTGCCAGCAGCCGGCGAAGGGGTATGGAGCCCCAGCATTTT.

The V gene is TRBV28, the J gene TRBJ1-2; D may be TRBD1 (5 bases). The CDR3 spans 15 residues. Deletions cut 4 bases from V and 4 bases from J, with 16 bases between. CDR1 MDHEN and CDR2 SYDVKM come from the germline V gene. The CDR3 protein is CASSSPAGSGYGYTF. The DNA of the CDR3 is TGTGCCAGCAGTTCTCCCGCAGGGTCGGGCTATGGCTACACCTTC.

CDR3 sequence (DNA): TGTGCCAGCAGCAATACGGGACACCGGAGAGGCAATCAGCCCCAGCATTTT. Residues: CASSNTGHRRGNQPQHF. The chain employs TRBV21-1 and TRBJ1-5; TRBD1, the table's D call, was not compared with the DNA. TRBV21-1 counts as a pseudogene. The CDR3 has 17 residues.

The chain is built from TRBV28 and TRBJ1-5, with 12 nucleotides matching TRBD1. The CDR3 spans 19 residues. With 5 bases clipped from V and 2 bases from J, the junction kept 13 bases outside the gene matches. CDR1 is MDHEN, CDR2 SYDVKM, per germline. This CDR3 reads CASSVNWDRGRMGNQPQHF. DNA of the CDR3: TGTGCCAGCAGTGTGAATTGGGACAGGGGGCGAATGGGCAATCAGCCCCAGCATTTT.

V gene TRBV5-1 combines with J gene TRBJ1-2; 7 bases map to TRBD1. The V gene's germline CDR1 is SGHRS and CDR2 YFSETQ. CDR3 length: 13 residues. Losses at the gene ends were 3 bases for V and 4 bases for J; bases not matched to a gene: 3. In DNA, the CDR3 is TGCGCCAGCAGCTCGGACAGGCTCTATGGCTACACCTTC. The encoded protein is CASSSDRLYGYTF.

The rearrangement links TRBV6-6 to TRBJ1-1, with 10 nucleotides matching TRBD1. After removal of 6 bases from V and 1 base from J, the junction contained 8 bases not matched to a gene. The germline gives CDR1 MNHNY, CDR2 SVGAGI (reference sequence). This CDR3 contains 16 residues. CDR3: CASSPGQGLANTEAFF. The CDR3, as DNA: TGTGCCAGCAGCCCGGGACAGGGGTTGGCGAACACTGAAGCTTTCTTT.

V gene TRBV7-9 combines with J gene TRBJ1-4; unclear D gene. The CDR3 covers 15 residues. V was pared by 2 bases and J by 4 bases, with 11 bases between. Germline loops: CDR1 SEHNR, CDR2 FQNEAQ (reference sequence). CDR3 in amino acids: CASSLRRLHNEKLFF. The CDR3 nucleotides are TGTGCCAGCAGCTTACGCAGGCTTCATAATGAAAAACTGTTTTTT. Full variable domain (rest looked up from reference TRBV7-9 and TRBJ1-4): DTGVSQNPRHKITKRGQNVTFRCDPISEHNRLYWYRQTLGQGPEFLTYFQNEAQLEKSRLLSDRFSAERPKGSFSTLEIQRTEQGDSAMYLCASSLRRLHNEKLFFGSGTQLSVL.

The DNA for the CDR3 is TGTGCCAGTAGTATGGGCCCGGGGAGCGGTGAGCAGTTCTTC. This sequence encodes CASSMGPGSGEQFF. This chain joins TRBV19 and TRBJ2-1; maybe TRBD2 (5 bases). CDR3 length equals 14 residues. Germline lookup yields CDR1 LNHDA and CDR2 SQIVND (reference sequence). V was trimmed by 3 bases and J by 9 bases, leaving 15 bases between them.

The chain recombines TRBV18 with TRBJ1-6, with D tentatively TRBD1 (5 bases). V lost 1 base, J lost 2 bases, and 15 bases lay in between. This CDR3 is 18 amino acids long. Germline assignment: CDR1 KGHSH and CDR2 LQKENI. The CDR3 DNA follows: TGTGCCAGCTCACCACAGTCCAGGGCTCGTACCTATAATTCACCCCTCCACTTT. Translated, it gives CASSPQSRARTYNSPLHF.

The rearrangement links TRBV10-3 to TRBJ1-1; D is ambiguous. Germline V lookup: CDR1 ENHRY, CDR2 SYGVKD. Trimming took 0 bases from V and 0 from J, leaving 8 bases between them. The CDR3 covers 15 residues. CDR3 in DNA: TGTGCCATCAGTGAGTCGCGGGGAATGAACACTGAAGCTTTCTTT. Its protein product is CAISESRGMNTEAFF.

V gene TRBV10-3 combines with J gene TRBJ2-7; TRBD2 might be the D (6 bases). The CDR3 spans 14 residues. V was trimmed by 0 bases and J by 3 bases, leaving 9 bases between them. Per germline, CDR1 ENHRY and CDR2 SYGVKD. The CDR3 reads CAISESGEVYEQYV. The CDR3 DNA follows: TGTGCCATCAGTGAGTCAGGGGAGGTCTACGAGCAGTACGTC.

The chain links TRBV28 to TRBJ1-2; tentatively, D is TRBD1 (6 bases). CDR1 MDHEN and CDR2 SYDVKM come from the germline V gene. Trimming stripped 2 bases from V and 3 bases from J, with 10 bases between. The CDR3 covers 14 residues. In DNA, the CDR3 is TGTGCCAGCAGTTTAGGCAACAGGGACTATGGCTACACCTTC. It specifies CASSLGNRDYGYTF.

The J gene is TRBJ1-5, the V gene TRBV19; D perhaps matches TRBD1 (5 bases). The germline V and J ends were trimmed by 7 bases and 8 bases, with 12 bases remaining between them. CDR1 and CDR2 from the germline V gene are LNHDA and SQIVND (reference sequence). The CDR3 covers 12 residues. CDR3 in amino acids: CASTWVGEPQHF. In DNA form, the CDR3 reads TGTGCCAGTACGTGGGTAGGGGAGCCCCAGCATTTT.

The rearrangement joins TRBV6-5 to TRBJ2-1, with a weak D call TRBD2 (6 bases). Germline CDR1 and CDR2: MNHEY and SVGAGI. The CDR3 is 14 amino acids. Trimming took 5 bases from V and 5 from J, leaving 13 bases between them. CDR3 nucleotide sequence: TGTGCCAGCAGTATGTGGCGGGAAGACAATGAGCAGTTCTTC. This sequence encodes CASSMWREDNEQFF.

The chain employs TRBV29-1 and TRBJ1-1; tentative D call: TRBD1 (5 bases). Germline assignment: CDR1 SQVTM and CDR2 ANQGSEA. V lost 8 bases to trimming and J lost 1 base, with 8 bases between them. The CDR3 covers 11 residues. The DNA for the CDR3 is TGCAGCCTGGGGCAGAACACTGAAGCTTTCTTT. It specifies CSLGQNTEAFF.

The chain carries TRBV11-2 and TRBJ2-5; D may be TRBD1 (6 bases). The V end lost 1 base, the J end lost 7 bases, and 7 bases lay between the germline ends. The CDR3 runs to 12 residues. Germline CDR1 is SGHAT and CDR2 is FQNNGV. CDR3 protein: CASSLGGRTQYF. CDR3 nucleotides: TGTGCCAGCAGCTTAGGGGGGCGGACCCAGTACTTC. The full variable domain, with the rest looked up from reference TRBV11-2 and TRBJ2-5, is EAGVAQSPRYKIIEKRQSVAFWCNPISGHATLYWYQQILGQGPKLLIQFQNNGVVDDSQLPKDRFSAERLKGVDSTLKIQPAKLEDSAVYLCASSLGGRTQYFGPGTRLLVL.

In DNA form, the CDR3 reads TGTGCCAGCAGCGTAGGAGGCAGGGAGGACACTGAAGCTTTCTTT. Amino acid sequence: CASSVGGREDTEAFF. V gene TRBV9 combines with J gene TRBJ1-1; a possible D gene is TRBD1 (5 bases). The ends were cut back, 0 bases at V and 3 bases at J, with 12 bases in the middle. Germline values: CDR1 SGDLS, CDR2 YYNGEE. The CDR3 spans 15 residues.

The V gene is TRBV24-1, the J gene TRBJ1-1, with D uncertain. Germline assignment: CDR1 KGHDR and CDR2 SFDVKD. The CDR3 consists of 16 residues. The V and J ends lost 0 bases and 5 bases respectively, with 15 bases between them. The CDR3 sequence is CATSDLGPWGGTEAFF. In DNA, the CDR3 is TGTGCCACCAGTGATTTGGGGCCGTGGGGAGGAACTGAAGCTTTCTTT.

CDR3 residues: CASSSRTGPYNEQFF. CDR3 coding DNA: TGTGCCAGCAGCTCACGGACAGGGCCCTACAATGAGCAGTTCTTC. The chain carries TRBV7-2 and TRBJ2-1, with TRBD1 matching over 8 bases. The CDR3 is 15 amino acids. Germline V CDR1 and CDR2: SGHTA, FQGNSA. With 4 bases clipped from V and 2 bases from J, the junction kept 4 bases outside the gene matches.

This chain connects TRBV19 to TRBJ2-1; possible D gene TRBD2, 5 bases. With 3 bases removed from V and 8 bases from J, the gap between germline ends came to 17 bases. Germline values: CDR1 LNHDA, CDR2 SQIVND (reference sequence). CDR3 length: 15 residues. CDR3 in DNA: TGTGCCAGTAGTATCTCGGGAAGGGCGATATATGAGCAGTTCTTC. It specifies CASSISGRAIYEQFF.

CDR3 sequence: CASSLGLTSGNTIYF. The CDR3 DNA reads as TGTGCCAGCAGCCTCGGACTGACATCTGGAAACACCATATATTTT. This chain connects TRBV7-6 to TRBJ1-3; D is ambiguous. Germline CDR1 SGHVS, CDR2 FNYEAQ. Trimming pared 5 bases from V and 1 base from J, leaving 12 bases between. CDR3 length equals 15 residues.

V usage is TRBV13 and J usage is TRBJ2-1, with D possibly TRBD2 on 6 matching bases. Germline assignment: CDR1 PRHDT and CDR2 FYEKMQ (reference sequence). The length of the CDR3 is 15 residues. V was pared by 5 bases and J by 8 bases, with 19 bases between. The CDR3 nucleotides are TGTGCCAGCAGCCCCTATGGGGGGACGGTTTATGAGCAGTTCTTC. It is translated as CASSPYGGTVYEQFF.

The V and J genes are TRBV6-5 and TRBJ1-3; D is possibly TRBD1 (6 bases). Germline loops: CDR1 MNHEY, CDR2 SVGAGI. The CDR3 extends over 15 amino acids. Trimming cost V 4 bases and J 0 bases, with 10 bases left between them. In DNA, the CDR3 is TGTGCCAGCAGTTTACAGGGAGCCTCTGGAAACACCATATATTTT. Protein sequence: CASSLQGASGNTIYF.

The chain combines TRBV7-2 with TRBJ1-2; D is unclear. This CDR3 has 13 amino acids. The V end lost 1 base, the J end lost 4 bases, and 7 bases lay between the germline ends. Germline CDR1 SGHTA, CDR2 FQGNSA. In DNA form, the CDR3 reads TGTGCCAGCAGCTTAGGATTACTCTATGGCTACACCTTC. Translating it yields CASSLGLLYGYTF.

This clone was picked up a small number of times. The rearrangement joins TRBV7-2 to TRBJ1-1; TRBD1 agrees at 8 bases. Unmatched junction bases numbered 3, after V lost 5 bases and J lost 1 base. CDR1 SGHTA and CDR2 FQGNSA come from the germline V gene. The CDR3 covers 14 residues. The CDR3 sequence is CASSRQGANTEAFF. The CDR3 bases are TGTGCCAGCAGCCGGCAGGGGGCGAACACTGAAGCTTTCTTT.

V is TRBV28 and J is TRBJ2-7; 7 nucleotides agree with TRBD1. This CDR3 region has 15 residues. The V segment lost 6 bases and the J segment 3 bases; nucleotides outside the gene matches: 11. From germline, CDR1 is MDHEN and CDR2 SYDVKM. The CDR3 nucleotides read TGTGCCAGCAGAAGAACCGGGACAGCCGGCTACGAGCAGTACTTC. Amino acids: CASRRTGTAGYEQYF.

The chain employs TRBV5-4 and TRBJ2-3; TRBD1 matches 8 bases. The germline V gene encodes CDR1 SGHNT and CDR2 YYREEE (reference sequence). The junction had 5 bases not matched to a gene; V was cut back by 3 bases and J by 2 bases. The CDR3 is made up of 15 amino acids. This CDR3 reads CASSSGQVNTDTQYF. As DNA, the CDR3 is TGTGCCAGCAGCTCGGGACAGGTAAACACAGATACGCAGTATTTT.